The 11 T cell receptor beta chains reported below all come from one sample, sequenced in a study of shared clonotypes between healthy human individuals. Repertoires were generated with immunoSEQ multiplex PCR, while TCRdb's copy carries only in-frame clones and drops some. The table has millions of clones, approximately 90% seen once. The sample taken for sequencing was naive CD4+ T cells sorted from blood. Subset of the sample: CD45RA+ positively selected. The receptors here all came from a man between 18 and 29 years old in good health.

The chain is built from TRBV5-4 and TRBJ2-4; 8 positions agree with TRBD2. Unmatched junction bases numbered 17, after V lost 3 bases and J lost 9 bases. The CDR3 has 17 amino acids. The germline CDR1 and CDR2 sequences are SGHNT and YYREEE (reference sequence). The CDR3 here is CASSSAIPSGRAGIQYF. In DNA, the CDR3 is TGTGCCAGCAGCTCGGCCATACCTTCCGGGAGGGCGGGCATTCAGTACTTC.

The chain recombines TRBV5-6 with TRBJ1-5; D is perhaps TRBD1 (5 bases). This CDR3 contains 13 residues. The germline V and J ends were trimmed by 5 bases and 3 bases, with 9 bases remaining between them. Germline CDR1 and CDR2: SGHDT and YYEEEE. CDR3 coding DNA: TGTGCCAGCAGTAAGGGGAACAATCAGCCCCAGCATTTT. It is translated as CASSKGNNQPQHF.

V gene TRBV7-3 combines with J gene TRBJ2-6, with D possibly matching TRBD2 (5 bases). CDR3 length: 14 amino acids. Germline V gene data show CDR1 as SGHTA and CDR2 as FQGTGA. The V and J ends lost 6 bases and 0 bases respectively, with 6 bases between them. The CDR3 sequence: CASRGGSGANVLTF. The CDR3 DNA reads TGTGCCAGCAGAGGAGGCTCTGGGGCCAACGTCCTGACTTTC.

Concerning this clone: Other DNA sequences within the sample encode an identical CDR3. The rearrangement joins TRBV4-3 to TRBJ2-2; 10 bases match TRBD1. The ends lost 3 bases at V and 6 bases at J; junction bases unmatched: 4. The germline CDR1 and CDR2 sequences are LGHNA and YSLEER. The CDR3 extends over 15 amino acids. CDR3 residues: CASSQDRGVAGELFF. The CDR3 bases are TGCGCCAGCAGCCAGGACAGGGGGGTAGCCGGGGAGCTGTTTTTT.

The chain links TRBV5-1 to TRBJ1-6; no definite D call. Trimming removed 0 bases from V and 2 bases from J, with 9 bases in between. The germline gives CDR1 SGHRS, CDR2 YFSETQ. The CDR3 runs to 16 residues. CDR3 sequence (DNA): TGCGCCAGCAGCTTGGAGAGTTTGGCCTATAATTCACCCCTCCACTTT. Translated, it gives CASSLESLAYNSPLHF.

The CDR3 region is CASSPLQGRSGANVLTF. Here the CDR3 DNA reads TGCGCCAGCAGCCCATTACAGGGCCGCTCTGGGGCCAACGTCCTGACTTTC. J is TRBJ2-6 and V is TRBV4-1; D may be TRBD1 (6 bases). Germline V gives CDR1 MGHRA, CDR2 YSYEKL. The ends were cut back, 4 bases at V and 0 bases at J, with 13 bases in the middle. There are 17 residues in the CDR3.

The gene calls are TRBV5-1 and TRBJ2-7; D gene unclear. Trimming pared 4 bases from V and 6 bases from J, leaving 17 bases between. Germline CDR1 SGHRS, CDR2 YFSETQ. The CDR3 is 14 residues long. DNA for the CDR3: TGCGCCAGCAGCCAGTCAGGTCGGTTTCGCGAGCAGTACTTC. Protein sequence: CASSQSGRFREQYF.

The V and J genes are TRBV7-9 and TRBJ1-4; no firm D call. This CDR3 contains 15 residues. Trimming left V 2 bases short and J 0 bases short, with 7 bases between. Germline V lookup: CDR1 SEHNR, CDR2 FQNEAQ (reference sequence). The CDR3 coding sequence is TGTGCCAGCAGCTTATCCCAGCCAACTAATGAAAAACTGTTTTTT. This encodes CASSLSQPTNEKLFF.

The chain links TRBV7-8 to TRBJ2-7; no definite D call. This CDR3 is built from 13 residues. Between the trimmed V and J ends, which lost 5 bases and 0 bases, there was a span of 8 bases. Germline loops: CDR1 SGHVS, CDR2 FQNEAQ. The CDR3 loop is CASSTSLSYEQYF. The CDR3, as DNA: TGTGCCAGCAGCACGAGCCTCTCCTACGAGCAGTACTTC.

This clone was picked up one time. The CDR3 DNA is TGTGCCAGTAGTCCCCTCAAAGATCAGCCCCAGCATTTT. Residues: CASSPLKDQPQHF. This chain links TRBV19 with TRBJ1-5; D unresolved. This CDR3 has 13 amino acids. Trimming removed 5 bases at V and 5 bases at J, with 10 bases between. Germline V gene lookup returns CDR1 LNHDA and CDR2 SQIVND (reference sequence).

J is TRBJ2-1 and V is TRBV2, with 8 bases aligning to TRBD2. The CDR3 length is 16 residues. Unmatched junction bases numbered 11, after V lost 1 base and J lost 9 bases. Germline values: CDR1 SNHLY, CDR2 FYNNEI. This CDR3 reads CASSEVGRTSTPEQFF. The CDR3 DNA reads TGTGCCAGCAGTGAAGTGGGGAGGACTAGCACCCCTGAGCAGTTCTTC.